This T cell receptor beta chain was sequenced for a study of shared clonotypes between healthy human individuals. Study-level findings and limits: Naive CD4 clonotype sharing across a handful of donors was about 5.3%.

TCRdb's copy holds only in-frame clones and misses some; the assay was immunoSEQ multiplex PCR. The repertoire has about 320,000 clones, 80% to 90% of them found once; the top ten carry under 20%. This CDR3 spans 14 amino acids. V lost 6 bases and J lost 2, with 17 bases in between. Germline V CDR1 and CDR2: SQVTM, ANQGSEA. Points on this clone: Its target is not known.

This receptor was identified in a man aged 18 to 29 in good health. Sequencing was done on a sample of memory CD8+ T cells sorted from blood. Described subset: CD45RO+ cells pooled with CCR7-negative TemRA cells. The chain is built from TRBV29-1 and TRBJ2-7; perhaps TRBD1 as D (8 bases). As DNA, the CDR3 is TGCAGCGTCGAGACAGGGGAGGGAACCTACGAGCAGTACTTC. Protein: CSVETGEGTYEQYF.